This record concerns one T cell receptor beta chain sequence. This sample was taken from a study of blood T cell repertoires in COVID-19. On the study more broadly: In each case, the material was cDNA or gDNA derived from T cells, B-cell-depleted T cells, or PBMCs.

The germline V gene has CDR1 SEHNR and CDR2 FQNEAQ (reference sequence). The length of the CDR3 is 16 residues. Unmatched junction bases numbered 9, after V lost 2 bases and J lost 9 bases. Authors' data handling: Reference gene primer amplification gave estimated nucleated cell counts. Sequenced by immunoSEQ multiplex PCR; TCRdb stores in-frame clones only, minus some. D and trimming were read from the DNA, whereas the V and J calls and clone size are those reported in that table. The table shows about 24,000 clones, with 86% occurring only once. The specimen was peripheral blood. The sequence derives from a woman of 80 years or more with active or convalescent COVID-19. The chain recombines TRBV7-9 with TRBJ1-4, with 10 positions matching TRBD1. The CDR3 coding sequence is TGTGCCAGCAGCTTAACCCTGGGGACAGGGGAGAAAAAACTGTTTTTT. This translates into CASSLTLGTGEKKLFF.